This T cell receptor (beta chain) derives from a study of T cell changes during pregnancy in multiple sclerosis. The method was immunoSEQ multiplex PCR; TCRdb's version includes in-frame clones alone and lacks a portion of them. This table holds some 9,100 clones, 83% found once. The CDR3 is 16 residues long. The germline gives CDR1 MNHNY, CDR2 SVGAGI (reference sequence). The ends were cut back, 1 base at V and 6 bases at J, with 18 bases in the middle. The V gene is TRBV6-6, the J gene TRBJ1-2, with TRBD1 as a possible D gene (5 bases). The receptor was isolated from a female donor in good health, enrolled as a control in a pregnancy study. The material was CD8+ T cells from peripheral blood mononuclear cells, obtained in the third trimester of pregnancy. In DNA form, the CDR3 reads TGTGCCAGCAGTTACTTGGACACACCGGTCCAGGATGGCTACACCTTC. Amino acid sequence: CASSYLDTPVQDGYTF.